This T cell receptor (beta chain) was recorded in a study of T-cell reconstitution after alpha-beta-depleted transplantation in children. A library of TCRbeta sequences, prepared with unique molecular identifiers, was generated. TCRdb independently ran MiXCR on the PCR reads; one entry per CDR3 protein. The sample lists over 550,000 distinct CDR3 sequences, roughly a tenth seen once, with around 4% in the top ten. A few counts support this clonotype. This CDR3 is 13 amino acids long. Trimming shortened V by 6 bases and J by 9 bases, and 15 bases separated the two germline ends. Looked up from germline, CDR1 is MNHEY and CDR2 is SVGEGT.

The TCR sequence derives from a human donor who donated a stem cell graft to a child with acute myeloid leukemia. The sample consisted of PBMCs from the stem cell graft donor, taken from the stem cell graft. This rearrangement joins TRBV6-2 or TRBV6-3 to TRBJ2-1; a weak D match, TRBD1 (5 bases). CDR3 bases: TGTGCCAGCAGCCGGACGACCCAGGGTGAGCAGTTCTTC. It translates to CASSRTTQGEQFF.